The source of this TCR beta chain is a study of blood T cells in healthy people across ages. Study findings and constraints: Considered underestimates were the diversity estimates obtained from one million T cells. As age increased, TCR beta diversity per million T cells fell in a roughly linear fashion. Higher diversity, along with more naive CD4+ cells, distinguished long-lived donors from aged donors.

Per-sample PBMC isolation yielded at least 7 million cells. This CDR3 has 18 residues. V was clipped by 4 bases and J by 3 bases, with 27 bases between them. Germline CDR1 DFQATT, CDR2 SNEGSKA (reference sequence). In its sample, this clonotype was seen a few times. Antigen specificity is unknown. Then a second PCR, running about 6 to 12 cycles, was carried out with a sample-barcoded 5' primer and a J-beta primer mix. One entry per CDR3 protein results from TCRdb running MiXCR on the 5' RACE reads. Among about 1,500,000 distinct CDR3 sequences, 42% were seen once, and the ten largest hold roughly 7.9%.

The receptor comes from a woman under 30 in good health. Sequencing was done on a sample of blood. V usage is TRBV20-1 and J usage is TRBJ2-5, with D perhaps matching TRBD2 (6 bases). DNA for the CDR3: TGCAGTGCTACTACTTTAGAGGGTAAAGCGGGCCCCAAAGAGACCCAGTACTTC. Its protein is CSATTLEGKAGPKETQYF.